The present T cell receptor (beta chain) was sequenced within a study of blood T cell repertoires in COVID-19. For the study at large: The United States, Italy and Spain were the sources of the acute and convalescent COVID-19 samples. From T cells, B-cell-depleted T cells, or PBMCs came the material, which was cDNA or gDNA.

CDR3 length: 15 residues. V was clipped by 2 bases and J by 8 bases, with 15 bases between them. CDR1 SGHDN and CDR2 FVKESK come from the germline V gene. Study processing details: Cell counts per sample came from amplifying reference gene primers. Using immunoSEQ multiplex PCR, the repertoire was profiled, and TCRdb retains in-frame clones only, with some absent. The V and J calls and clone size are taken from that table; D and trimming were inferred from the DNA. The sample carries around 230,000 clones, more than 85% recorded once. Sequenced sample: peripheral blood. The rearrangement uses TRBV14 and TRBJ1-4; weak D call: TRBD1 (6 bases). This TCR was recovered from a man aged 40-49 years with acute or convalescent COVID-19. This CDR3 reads CASSQTRGDREKLFF. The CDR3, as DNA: TGTGCCAGCAGCCAAACCAGGGGAGATCGGGAAAAACTGTTTTTT.